These T cell receptor beta chains were read from a single sample in a study of shared clonotypes between healthy human individuals. Generated by immunoSEQ multiplex PCR, the TCRdb table keeps only in-frame clones and is missing some. This table holds approximately 2.5 million clones, about 92% found once. The sample consisted of naive CD4+ T cells sorted from blood. The receptors were gathered from a man between 18 and 29 years old in good health. CDR3s include the opening cysteine and the closing phenylalanine or tryptophan. The order of the fields is clone size, V gene, J gene, CDR3 protein. Clone size is given for some rows only: seen once, a few or many times, or a class if the clone is expanded.

.,TRBV30,TRBJ2-7,CAWSKGTGTYEQYF
.,TRBV28,TRBJ2-7,CASSLGSLVFVGQYF
.,TRBV7-2,TRBJ2-7,CASSLPGLAPPGEQYF
.,TRBV5-6,TRBJ1-2,CASSLGGNYGYTF
.,TRBV10-1,TRBJ2-3,CASSESRLAGGGTDTQYF
.,TRBV29-1,TRBJ2-7,CSAAGGPYEQYF
few,TRBV6-5,TRBJ2-3,CASSYSDTQYF
.,TRBV9,TRBJ2-1,CASSPRGQGANNEQFF
.,TRBV2,TRBJ1-1,CASSERTGNTEAFF
.,TRBV13,TRBJ2-1,CASSLGPSSYNEQFF
.,TRBV5-1,TRBJ2-2,CASSTGTPTWELFF
.,TRBV19,TRBJ1-3,CASSPTGYSGNTIYF
.,TRBV19,TRBJ1-2,CASSMEYRGNYGYTF
.,TRBV5-1,TRBJ2-7,CASSFRQGSYEQYF
.,TRBV9,TRBJ2-7,CTSSPSPEGSYEQYF
.,TRBV30,TRBJ1-1,CAWNRDRMAEAFF
.,TRBV7-3,TRBJ2-5,CASSLPPSETQYF
.,TRBV28,TRBJ2-3,CASSLTWTGGLDTQYF
once,TRBV4-1,TRBJ2-5,CASSQPRQGAKETQYF
.,TRBV2,TRBJ2-7,CASSVISYEQYF
once,TRBV21-1,TRBJ1-2,CASSSPGQTLFYGYTF
once,TRBV5-1,TRBJ1-2,CASSLDQGNYGYTF
.,TRBV25-1,TRBJ1-3,CASSESGSGNTIYF
.,TRBV7-2,TRBJ1-3,CASSPGEAWGAGNTIYF
.,TRBV19,TRBJ2-7,CASRKAGQSSYEQYF
.,TRBV18,TRBJ2-7,CASSPPSQAYEQYF
.,TRBV5-1,TRBJ2-2,CASSSAGRADTGELFF
.,TRBV6-5,TRBJ2-7,CASSPGQGNEQYF
.,TRBV2,TRBJ2-7,CASSERLVGTYEQYF
.,TRBV10-3,TRBJ2-3,CAIRGSTDTQYF
few,TRBV5-4,TRBJ1-2,CASRQTGGANYGYTF
once,TRBV28,TRBJ2-1,CASSLGGGLNEQFF